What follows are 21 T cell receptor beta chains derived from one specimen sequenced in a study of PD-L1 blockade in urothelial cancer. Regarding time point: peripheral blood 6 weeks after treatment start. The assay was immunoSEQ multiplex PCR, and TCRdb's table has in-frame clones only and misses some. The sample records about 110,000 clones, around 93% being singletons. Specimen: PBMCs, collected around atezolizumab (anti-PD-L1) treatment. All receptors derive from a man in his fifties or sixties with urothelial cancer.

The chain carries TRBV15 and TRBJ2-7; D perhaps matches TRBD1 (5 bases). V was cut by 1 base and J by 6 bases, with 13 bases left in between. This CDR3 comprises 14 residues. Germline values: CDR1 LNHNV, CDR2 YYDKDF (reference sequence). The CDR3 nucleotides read TGTGCCACCAGCAGAGCAAGGGGCGGAGTCGAGCAGTACTTC. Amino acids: CATSRARGGVEQYF.

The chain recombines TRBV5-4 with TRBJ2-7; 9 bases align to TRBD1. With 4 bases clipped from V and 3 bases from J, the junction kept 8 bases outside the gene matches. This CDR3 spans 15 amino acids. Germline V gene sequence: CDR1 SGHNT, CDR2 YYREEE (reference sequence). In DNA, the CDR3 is TGTGCCAGCAGCACCCGGACAGGGGCGAACTACGAGCAGTACTTC. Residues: CASSTRTGANYEQYF.

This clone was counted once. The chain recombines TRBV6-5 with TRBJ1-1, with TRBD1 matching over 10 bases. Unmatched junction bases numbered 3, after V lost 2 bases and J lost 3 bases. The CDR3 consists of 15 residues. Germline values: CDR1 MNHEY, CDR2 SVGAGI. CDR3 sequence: CASSYPGTGDTEAFF. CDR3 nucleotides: TGTGCCAGCAGTTACCCCGGGACAGGGGACACTGAAGCTTTCTTT.

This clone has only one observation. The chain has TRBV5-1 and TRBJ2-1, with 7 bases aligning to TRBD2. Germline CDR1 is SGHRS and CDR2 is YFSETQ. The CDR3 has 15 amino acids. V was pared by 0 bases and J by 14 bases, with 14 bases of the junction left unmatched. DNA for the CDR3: TGCGCCAGCAGCTTGGCTGGGGGGGACCCGGAGAGGGAGTTCTTC. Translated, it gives CASSLAGGDPEREFF.

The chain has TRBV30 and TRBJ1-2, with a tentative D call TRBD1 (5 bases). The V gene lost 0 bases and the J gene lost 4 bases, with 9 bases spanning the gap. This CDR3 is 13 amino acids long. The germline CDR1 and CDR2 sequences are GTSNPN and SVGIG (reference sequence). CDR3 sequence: CAWSVPGSYGYTF. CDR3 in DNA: TGTGCCTGGAGTGTACCAGGGTCCTATGGCTACACCTTC.

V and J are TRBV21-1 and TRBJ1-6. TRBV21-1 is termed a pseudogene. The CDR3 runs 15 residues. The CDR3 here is CASSKGGSYNSPLHF. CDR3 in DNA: TGTGCCAGCAGCAAAGGAGGCTCCTATAATTCACCCCTCCACTTT.

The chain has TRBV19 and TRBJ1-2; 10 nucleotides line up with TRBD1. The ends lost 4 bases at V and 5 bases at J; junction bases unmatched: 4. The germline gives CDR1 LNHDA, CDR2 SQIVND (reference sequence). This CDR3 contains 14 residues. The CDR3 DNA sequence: TGTGCCAGTAGTACGAGGACAGGGGGTTATGGCTACACCTTC. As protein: CASSTRTGGYGYTF.

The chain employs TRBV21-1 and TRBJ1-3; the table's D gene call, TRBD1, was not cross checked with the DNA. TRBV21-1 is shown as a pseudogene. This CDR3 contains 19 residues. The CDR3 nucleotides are TGTGCCAGCAGCCCGCGGAAGGTGGGACAGGGGGACTCTGGAAACACCATATATTTT. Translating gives CASSPRKVGQGDSGNTIYF.

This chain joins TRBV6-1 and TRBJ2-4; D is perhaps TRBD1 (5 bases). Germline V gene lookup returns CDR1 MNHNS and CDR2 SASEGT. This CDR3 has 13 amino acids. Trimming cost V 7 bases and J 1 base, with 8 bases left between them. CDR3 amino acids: CASTPGAKNIQYF. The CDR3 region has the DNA TGTGCCAGCACTCCAGGGGCCAAAAACATTCAGTACTTC.

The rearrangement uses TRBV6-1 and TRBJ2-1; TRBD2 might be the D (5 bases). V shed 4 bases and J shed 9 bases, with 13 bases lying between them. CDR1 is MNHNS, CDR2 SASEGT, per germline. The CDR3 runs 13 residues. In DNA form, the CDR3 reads TGTGCCAGCAGTGTGGCTAGCAGAGGTGAGCAGTTCTTC. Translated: CASSVASRGEQFF.

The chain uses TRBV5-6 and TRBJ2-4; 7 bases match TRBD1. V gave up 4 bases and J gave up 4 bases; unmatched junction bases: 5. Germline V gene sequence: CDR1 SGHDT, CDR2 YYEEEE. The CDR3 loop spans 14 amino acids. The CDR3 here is CASSTGTAKNIQYF. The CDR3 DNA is TGTGCCAGCAGCACGGGGACAGCGAAAAACATTCAGTACTTC.

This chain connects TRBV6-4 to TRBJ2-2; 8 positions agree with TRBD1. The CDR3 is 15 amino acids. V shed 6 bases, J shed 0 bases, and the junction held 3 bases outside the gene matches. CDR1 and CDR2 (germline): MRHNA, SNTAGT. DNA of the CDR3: TGTGCCAGCAGGCCCAGGGGGCCGAACACCGGGGAGCTGTTTTTT. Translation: CASRPRGPNTGELFF.

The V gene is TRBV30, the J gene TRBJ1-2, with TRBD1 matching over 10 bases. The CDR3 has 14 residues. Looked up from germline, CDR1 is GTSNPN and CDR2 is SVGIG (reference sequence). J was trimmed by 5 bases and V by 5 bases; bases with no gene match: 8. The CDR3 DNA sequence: TGTGCCTGGGCGACAGGGGGCGGACGATATGGCTACACCTTC. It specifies CAWATGGGRYGYTF.

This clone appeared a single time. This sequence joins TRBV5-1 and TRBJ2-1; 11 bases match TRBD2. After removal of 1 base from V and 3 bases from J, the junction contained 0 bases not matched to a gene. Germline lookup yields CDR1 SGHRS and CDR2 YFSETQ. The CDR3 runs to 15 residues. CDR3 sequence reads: CASSLTSGSYNEQFF. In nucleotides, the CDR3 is TGCGCCAGCAGCTTGACTAGCGGGAGCTACAATGAGCAGTTCTTC.

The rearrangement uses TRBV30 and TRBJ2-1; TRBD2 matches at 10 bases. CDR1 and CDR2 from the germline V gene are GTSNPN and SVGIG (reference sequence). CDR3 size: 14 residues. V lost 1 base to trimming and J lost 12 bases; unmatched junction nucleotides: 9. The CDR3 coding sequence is TGTGCCTGGAGTGGAACTAGCGGGGCATGGGGGCAGTTCTTC. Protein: CAWSGTSGAWGQFF.

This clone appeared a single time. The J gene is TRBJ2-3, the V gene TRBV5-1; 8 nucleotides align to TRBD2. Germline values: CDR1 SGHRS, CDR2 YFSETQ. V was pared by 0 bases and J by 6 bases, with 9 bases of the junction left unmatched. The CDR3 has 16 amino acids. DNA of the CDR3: TGCGCCAGCAGCTTGGGCCCCGGGACTAGATCGGATACGCAGTATTTT. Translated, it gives CASSLGPGTRSDTQYF. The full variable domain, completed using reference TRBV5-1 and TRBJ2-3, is KAGVTQTPRYLIKTRGQQVTLSCSPISGHRSVSWYQQTPGQGLQFLFEYFSETQRNKGNFPGRFSGRQFSNSRSEMNVSTLELGDSALYLCASSLGPGTRSDTQYFGPGTRLTVL.

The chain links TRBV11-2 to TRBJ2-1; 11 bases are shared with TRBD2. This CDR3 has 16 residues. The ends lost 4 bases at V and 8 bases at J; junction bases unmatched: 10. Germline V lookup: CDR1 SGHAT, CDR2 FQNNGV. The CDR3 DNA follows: TGTGCCAGCAGCTCCATAGCGGGAGGGAGTGAGTATGAGCAGTTCTTC. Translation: CASSSIAGGSEYEQFF.

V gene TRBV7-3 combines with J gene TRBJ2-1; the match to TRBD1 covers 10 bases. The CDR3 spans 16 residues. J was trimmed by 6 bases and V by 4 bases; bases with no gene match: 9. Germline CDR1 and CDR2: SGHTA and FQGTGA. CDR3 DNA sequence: TGTGCCAGCAGCTCTTTTCCGGGACAGGGGCGCAATGAGCAGTTCTTC. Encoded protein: CASSSFPGQGRNEQFF.

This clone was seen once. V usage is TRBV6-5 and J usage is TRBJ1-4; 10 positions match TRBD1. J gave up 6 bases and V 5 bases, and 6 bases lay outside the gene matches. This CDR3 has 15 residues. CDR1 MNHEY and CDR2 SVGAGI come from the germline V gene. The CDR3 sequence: CASSPGDRGYEKLFF. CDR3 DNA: TGTGCCAGCAGTCCCGGGGACAGGGGATATGAAAAACTGTTTTTT.

The DNA of the CDR3 is TGTGCCAGCAGTCTACTAGGACAGGGCAATCAGCCCCAGCATTTT. Its protein product is CASSLLGQGNQPQHF. The chain combines TRBV2 with TRBJ1-5, with 7 bases matching TRBD1. The CDR3 contains 15 residues. Germline loops: CDR1 SNHLY, CDR2 FYNNEI. The trim removed 5 bases at V and 2 bases at J, leaving 6 bases unmatched.

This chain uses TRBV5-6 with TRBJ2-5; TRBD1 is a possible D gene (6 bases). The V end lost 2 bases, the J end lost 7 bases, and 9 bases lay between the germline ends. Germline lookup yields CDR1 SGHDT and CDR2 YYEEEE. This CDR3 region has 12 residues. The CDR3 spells CASSFKGGTQYF. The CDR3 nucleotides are TGTGCCAGCAGCTTTAAAGGGGGGACCCAGTACTTC.